What follows describes a single T cell receptor beta chain. This clonotype was picked up a small number of times. Its antigen is currently not known. Per-base quality was not reported, and no clone a single base away is much larger than it. This entry belongs to a study of CD8 T cells in Susac syndrome (dated by TCRdb to the late 2010s). Background on the whole study: Whether CD8+ T cell activation and differentiation in Susac syndrome was antigen driven was tested using repertoire sequencing. The clonality of the CD8+ T cell repertoire was compared across about a dozen healthy donors, about 14 Susac syndrome patients and under 19 multiple sclerosis patients. Paper-wide results and their limitations: The study acknowledged that relatively few individuals were included in the TCR sequencing and HLA analysis.

CDR1 and CDR2 are read off the germline V gene as SGHAT and FQNNGV. From the cysteine up to the phenylalanine, the CDR3 has a length of 18 residues. The DNA shown is the 54-base CDR3, in frame from base 1. Trimming takes 3 bases from V and 6 bases from J, and the germline ends sit 26 bases apart. RNA was extracted using the RNeasy kit, and roughly 0.45 to 1 microgram was reverse transcribed with random hexamers. The immunoSEQ multiplex PCR assay, which covers 54 Vbeta and 13 Jbeta segments, was used to amplify TCR beta CDR3 regions. PCR amplification bias was corrected using a synthetic template baseline for primer optimization and computational correction. In the authors' own workflow: Reads were annotated to V, D and J genes per IMGT and analyzed with immunoSEQ Analyzer, keeping only productive sequences. To calculate clonality, Shannon entropy was normalized by log2 of the number of productive unique sequences and then subtracted from one. For each patient and control, public and private clones were evaluated among the 100 most prevalent clones. Clones were defined as Susac-specific if absent from the healthy and MS cohorts, from around 1,000 published viral clones and from other ImmuneACCESS disease sequences. In TCRdb, the public reads were trimmed at Q25 with fastp and aligned with MiXCR, with productive beta chains retained. A single entry per CDR3 protein holds the most common genes and DNA from its merged rows. TCRdb, not the original authors, processed these V and J calls. This sample holds 100,000 to 150,000 distinct CDR3 sequences; roughly 80% were observed only once. Clones ranked in the top ten supply around 0.5% of the sample.

High-throughput TCR beta sequencing profiled peripheral blood CD8+ and CD4+ T cells from healthy donors, Susac syndrome patients and multiple sclerosis patients. The multiple sclerosis controls were treatment-naive patients whose relapsing-remitting disease, either stable or active, fulfilled the revised McDonald criteria. Bulk CD8+ and CD4+ T cells were purified magnetically by negative isolation, whereas CD8+ TEMRA cells were enriched by FACS. Blood was drawn into EDTA tubes, processed within 24 hours, and PBMCs were isolated by density gradient centrifugation. PBMCs intended for TCR sequencing were cryopreserved in liquid nitrogen and were subsequently thawed in a 37 degrees C water bath. The sorted or isolated CD4+, CD8+ and CD8+ TEMRA cells reached a purity of at least 90%.

The sequence came from a human donor with multiple sclerosis. What was sequenced was CD8+ T cells from PBMCs. The chain links TRBV11-2 with TRBJ1-1; the D gene is possibly TRBD1, with 6 bases matching. The DNA sequence is TGTGCCAGCAGCTTCCTGAGGGGGTACGGGGGTGCCCCACCTGAAGCTTTCTTT. Its translation reads: CASSFLRGYGGAPPEAFF.